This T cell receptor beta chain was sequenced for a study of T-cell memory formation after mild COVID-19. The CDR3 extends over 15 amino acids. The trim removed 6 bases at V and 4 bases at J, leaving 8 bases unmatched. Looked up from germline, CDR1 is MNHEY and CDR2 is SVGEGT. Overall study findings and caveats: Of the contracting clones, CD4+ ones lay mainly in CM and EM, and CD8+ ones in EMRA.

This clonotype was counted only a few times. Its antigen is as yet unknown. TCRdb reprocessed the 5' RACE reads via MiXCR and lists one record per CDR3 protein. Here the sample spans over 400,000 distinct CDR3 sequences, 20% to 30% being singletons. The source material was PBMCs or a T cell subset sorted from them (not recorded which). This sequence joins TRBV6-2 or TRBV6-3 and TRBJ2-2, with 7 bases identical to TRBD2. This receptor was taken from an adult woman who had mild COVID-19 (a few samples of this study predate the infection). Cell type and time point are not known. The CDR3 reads CASSPGAGVTGELFF. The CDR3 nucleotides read TGTGCCAGCAGCCCCGGGGCGGGAGTCACCGGGGAGCTGTTTTTT.